Given below is one TCR beta chain in context. Its antigen remains unknown. Germline values: CDR1 DFQATT, CDR2 SNEGSKA (reference sequence). With 5 bases removed from V and 3 bases from J, the gap between germline ends came to 16 bases. The CDR3 is 14 residues long. The sample comes from a study of blood T cells in healthy people across ages. In the study overall: Using template switching, researchers captured about one barcoded beta molecule for each two T cells.

Study observations and caveats: Age brought a roughly linear fall in TCR beta diversity measured per million T cells. Naive and antigen-experienced cells could not be conclusively compared, given unsorted PBMCs.

It was with a sample-barcoded 5' primer and a J-beta primer mix that a second PCR of roughly 6 to 12 cycles was run. TCRdb itself ran the 5' RACE reads through MiXCR, one entry per CDR3 protein. The sample has 1.6 million or so distinct CDR3 sequences, roughly 32% seen once; the top ten hold about 11%. This receptor was taken from a woman aged 25 to 45 in good health. V usage is TRBV20-1 and J usage is TRBJ2-5; perhaps TRBD1 as D (5 bases). What was sequenced was blood. In nucleotides, the CDR3 is TGCAGTGCTCAAACTATCCTCAGGGAAGAGACCCAGTACTTC. Amino acid sequence: CSAQTILREETQYF.